A single sample is the source of the 21 T cell receptor beta chains below, sequenced in a study of T cells in Graves' hyperthyroidism and ophthalmopathy. RNA transcripts yielded amplified TCR beta CDR3 regions. HTBI primers were employed in a first-round RT-PCR of the TCR CDR3. TCRdb used MiXCR to reprocess the multiplex PCR reads, holding one entry per CDR3 protein. The sample includes about 350,000 distinct CDR3 sequences, over 11% of them seen just once. Specimen: blood. The receptors derive from a woman in her 30s with Graves' hyperthyroidism.

The chain recombines TRBV29-1 with TRBJ2-1, with 10 bases lining up with TRBD2. Trimming took 6 bases from V and 8 from J; bases not matched to a gene: 10. This CDR3 contains 14 residues. Germline V lookup: CDR1 SQVTM, CDR2 ANQGSEA. CDR3 bases: TGCAGCGTGAGGGCTAGCGGGAGTTACGATGAGCAGTTCTTC. As protein: CSVRASGSYDEQFF.

This clonotype was seen a handful of times. The chain recombines TRBV7-9 with TRBJ2-7; D gene unclear. V was cut by 5 bases and J by 5 bases, with 16 bases left in between. CDR3 length: 14 residues. CDR1 and CDR2 (germline): SEHNR, FQNEAQ (reference sequence). CDR3 DNA sequence: TGTGCCAGCAGCCCCGACCGGGTTCCCGACGAGCAGTACTTC. Its protein is CASSPDRVPDEQYF.

Many counts were recorded for this clonotype. The chain uses TRBV2 and TRBJ1-1; TRBD1 might be the D (6 bases). The CDR3 length is 14 residues. Germline V gene sequence: CDR1 SNHLY, CDR2 FYNNEI. Trimming took off 6 bases at V and 0 bases at J, with 11 bases between the two ends. The CDR3 is CASSYREMNTEAFF. In nucleotides, the CDR3 is TGTGCCAGCAGCTACAGGGAGATGAACACTGAAGCTTTCTTT.

This clonotype has at least ten counts. This chain connects TRBV3-1 to TRBJ2-7; D gene uncertain. V was trimmed by 4 bases and J by 9 bases, leaving 16 bases between them. The CDR3 covers 13 residues. Germline CDR1 LGHDT, CDR2 YNNKEL (reference sequence). Here the CDR3 reads CASSPRQASVQYF. CDR3 coding DNA: TGTGCCAGCAGCCCAAGACAAGCCAGTGTGCAGTACTTC.

The V gene is TRBV6-1, the J gene TRBJ1-5, with TRBD1 identical over 8 bases. Germline V gives CDR1 MNHNS, CDR2 SASEGT. Trimming removed 9 bases from V and 6 bases from J; junction bases left unmatched: 4. The CDR3 runs to 12 residues. CDR3 DNA sequence: TGTGCCAGTTACACAGGGGGTCAGCCCCAGCATTTT. Residues: CASYTGGQPQHF.

This clonotype was found many times. This chain connects TRBV9 to TRBJ1-1; D perhaps matches TRBD1 (5 bases). This CDR3 is 13 amino acids long. Germline CDR1 is SGDLS and CDR2 is YYNGEE. V was clipped by 3 bases and J by 0 bases, with 6 bases between them. This CDR3 is CASSGGVNTEAFF. The CDR3 DNA is TGTGCCAGCAGCGGGGGGGTGAACACTGAAGCTTTCTTT.

This chain uses TRBV4-1 with TRBJ1-6; possible D gene TRBD1, 5 bases. The V end was cut by 7 bases, the J end by 8 bases, with 12 bases between. CDR1 and CDR2 from the germline V gene are MGHRA and YSYEKL. The CDR3 contains 13 residues. The CDR3 nucleotides read TGCGCCAGCAAGTATGGGGGGGATTCACCCCTCCACTTT. This sequence encodes CASKYGGDSPLHF.

This clonotype turned up a few times. V gene TRBV3-1 combines with J gene TRBJ1-6; possibly TRBD1 for D (5 bases). This CDR3 has 14 amino acids. V gave up 4 bases and J gave up 10 bases, with 14 bases separating them. CDR1 is LGHDT, CDR2 YNNKEL, per germline (reference sequence). The CDR3 reads CASSPDPWGSPLHF. For the CDR3, the DNA is TGTGCCAGCAGCCCCGATCCGTGGGGCTCACCCCTCCACTTT.

This clonotype was counted between two and nine times. The chain joins TRBV15 to TRBJ2-1; the match to TRBD1 covers 7 bases. The CDR3 consists of 15 residues. Trimming cost V 0 bases and J 9 bases; bases outside gene matches: 8. The germline gives CDR1 LNHNV, CDR2 YYDKDF (reference sequence). In DNA, the CDR3 is TGTGCCACCAGCAGAGATCCAACAGGGGAACGTGAGCAGTTCTTC. Translating gives CATSRDPTGEREQFF.

This clonotype was seen ten or more times. The gene calls are TRBV28 and TRBJ2-5, with unresolved D. The CDR3 contains 14 residues. From germline, CDR1 is MDHEN and CDR2 SYDVKM. Trimming left V 2 bases short and J 0 bases short, with 7 bases between. The CDR3 sequence: CASSLRRYQETQYF. CDR3 bases: TGTGCCAGCAGTTTAAGAAGGTACCAAGAGACCCAGTACTTC.

This clonotype has a count of ten or more. The chain couples TRBV15 to TRBJ2-7, with unresolved D. The CDR3 covers 12 residues. The ends were cut back, 5 bases at V and 2 bases at J, with 7 bases in the middle. Germline lookup yields CDR1 LNHNV and CDR2 YYDKDF (reference sequence). CDR3 amino acids: CATSGNPYEQYF. The CDR3, as DNA: TGTGCCACCAGCGGCAACCCCTACGAGCAGTACTTC.

This clonotype was recorded many times. The V gene is TRBV19, the J gene TRBJ2-5, with a possible D match to TRBD2 (5 bases). CDR3 length: 15 residues. Between the trimmed V and J ends, which lost 3 bases and 4 bases, there was a span of 15 bases. In germline, CDR1 is LNHDA, CDR2 SQIVND (reference sequence). The CDR3 DNA is TGTGCCAGTAGTATCTTGGGCCCTCGGGGAGAGACCCAGTACTTC. Its protein is CASSILGPRGETQYF.

This clonotype showed up just a few times. The chain links TRBV15 to TRBJ2-4; D call uncertain. The ends were cut back, 3 bases at V and 1 base at J, with 10 bases in the middle. This CDR3 contains 15 residues. Germline values: CDR1 LNHNV, CDR2 YYDKDF (reference sequence). The CDR3 sequence: CATSRAGQAKNIQYF. CDR3 in DNA: TGTGCCACCAGCAGGGCCGGGCAGGCCAAAAACATTCAGTACTTC.

This clonotype occurred a few times. The chain has TRBV20-1 and TRBJ1-1; D call uncertain. The CDR3 extends over 11 amino acids. Germline CDR1 and CDR2: DFQATT and SNEGSKA (reference sequence). Trimming removed 5 bases at V and 2 bases at J, with 6 bases between. The CDR3 nucleotides are TGCAGTGCTTCCGGAAACACTGAAGCTTTCTTT. This gives the protein CSASGNTEAFF.

This clonotype was recorded at least ten times. This chain links TRBV28 with TRBJ1-1; D is unclear. V shed 2 bases and J shed 6 bases, with 7 bases lying between them. The CDR3 runs to 12 residues. CDR1 is MDHEN and CDR2 is SYDVKM in the germline V gene. The CDR3, as DNA: TGTGCCAGCAGTTTACCGGACCCTGAAGCTTTCTTT. As protein: CASSLPDPEAFF. Combining the CDR3 with reference TRBV28 and TRBJ1-1 gives the whole variable domain DVKVTQSSRYLVKRTGEKVFLECVQDMDHENMFWYRQDPGLGLRLIYFSYDVKMKEKGDIPEGYSVSREKKERFSLILESASTNQTSMYLCASSLPDPEAFFGQGTRLTVV.

With regard to this clonotype: This may be a read error, as it is one base from a much larger clone. The chain recombines TRBV20-1 with TRBJ2-3, with TRBD1 as a possible D gene (5 bases). The CDR3 has 14 amino acids. Germline V gene sequence: CDR1 DFQATT, CDR2 SNEGSKA (reference sequence). Trimming stripped 1 base from V and 1 base from J, with 9 bases between. The CDR3, as DNA: TGCAGTGCTAGAGTCGGCAGGGGCACAGATACGCAGTATTTT. This gives the protein CSARVGRGTDTQYF.

In its sample, this clonotype was seen a few times. The chain employs TRBV4-3 and TRBJ1-2; D is unresolved. The V gene lost 2 bases and the J gene lost 4 bases, with 11 bases spanning the gap. Per the germline V gene, CDR1 is LGHNA and CDR2 is YSLEER. CDR3 size: 14 residues. In DNA form, the CDR3 reads TGCGCCAGCAGCCAAACGGACGGCTTCTATGGCTACACCTTC. Residues: CASSQTDGFYGYTF.

The chain carries TRBV3-1 and TRBJ2-5, with D unclear. The CDR3 runs 15 residues. Deletions cut 4 bases from V and 2 bases from J, with 14 bases between. Germline CDR1 is LGHDT and CDR2 is YNNKEL (reference sequence). The CDR3: CASSPRQLGQETQYF. In DNA, the CDR3 is TGTGCCAGCAGCCCCCGACAATTGGGTCAAGAGACCCAGTACTTC.

This clonotype was counted many times. The chain recombines TRBV28 with TRBJ2-1; D remains ambiguous. CDR1 is MDHEN and CDR2 is SYDVKM in the germline V gene. Trimming took off 6 bases at V and 9 bases at J, with 9 bases between the two ends. The CDR3 extends over 11 amino acids. CDR3 coding DNA: TGTGCCAGCAGCTGGTTGTTTGAGCAGTTCTTC. Translation: CASSWLFEQFF.

The chain joins TRBV30 to TRBJ2-3; D not certain. This CDR3 is 15 amino acids long. The V and J ends lost 0 bases and 0 bases respectively, with 10 bases between them. Germline CDR1 reads GTSNPN; CDR2 reads SVGIG (reference sequence). The CDR3 here is CAWSVPESSTDTQYF. The CDR3 DNA is TGTGCCTGGAGTGTTCCCGAGTCTAGCACAGATACGCAGTATTTT. Full variable domain (remainder filled in from reference TRBV30 and TRBJ2-3): SQTIHQWPATLVQPVGSPLSLECTVEGTSNPNLYWYRQAAGRGLQLLFYSVGIGQISSEVPQNLSASRPQDRQFILSSKKLLLSDSGFYLCAWSVPESSTDTQYFGPGTRLTVL.

This clonotype was seen a few times. V gene TRBV12-3 or TRBV12-4 combines with J gene TRBJ2-3; a weak D match, TRBD1 (6 bases). V gave up 3 bases and J gave up 5 bases, with 15 bases separating them. The CDR3 is 15 residues long. The CDR3 bases are TGTGCCAGCAGTTTCGGACAGACGTGGAGAGATACGCAGTATTTT. As protein: CASSFGQTWRDTQYF.